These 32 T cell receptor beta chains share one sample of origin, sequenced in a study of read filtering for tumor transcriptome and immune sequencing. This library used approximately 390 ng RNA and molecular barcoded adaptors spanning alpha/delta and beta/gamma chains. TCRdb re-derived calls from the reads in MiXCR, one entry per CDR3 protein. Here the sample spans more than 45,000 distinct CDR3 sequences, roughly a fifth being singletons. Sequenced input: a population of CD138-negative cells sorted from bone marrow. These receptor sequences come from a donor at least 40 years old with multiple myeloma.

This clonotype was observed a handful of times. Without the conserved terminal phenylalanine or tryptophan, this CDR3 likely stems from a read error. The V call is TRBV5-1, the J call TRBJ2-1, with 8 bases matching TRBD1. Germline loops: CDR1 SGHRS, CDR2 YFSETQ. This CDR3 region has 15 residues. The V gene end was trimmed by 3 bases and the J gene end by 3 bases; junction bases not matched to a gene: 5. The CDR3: CASSWGTGFYNEQFL. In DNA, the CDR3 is TGCGCCAGCAGCTGGGGGACAGGTTTCTACAATGAGCAGTTCCTC.

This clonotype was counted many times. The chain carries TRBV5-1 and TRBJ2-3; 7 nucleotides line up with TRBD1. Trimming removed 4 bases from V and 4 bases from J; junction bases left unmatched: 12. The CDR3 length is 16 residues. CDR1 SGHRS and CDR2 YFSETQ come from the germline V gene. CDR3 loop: CASSTQGSGFSDTQYF. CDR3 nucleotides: TGCGCCAGCAGCACACAGGGGTCAGGATTTTCAGATACGCAGTATTTT.

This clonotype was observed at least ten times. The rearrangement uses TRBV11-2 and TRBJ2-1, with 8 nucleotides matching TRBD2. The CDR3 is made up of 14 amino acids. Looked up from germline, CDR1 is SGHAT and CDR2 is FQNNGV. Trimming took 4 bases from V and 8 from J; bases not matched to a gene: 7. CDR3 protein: CASSSRREGDEQFF. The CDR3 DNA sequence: TGTGCCAGCAGCTCGCGTCGGGAGGGCGATGAGCAGTTCTTC.

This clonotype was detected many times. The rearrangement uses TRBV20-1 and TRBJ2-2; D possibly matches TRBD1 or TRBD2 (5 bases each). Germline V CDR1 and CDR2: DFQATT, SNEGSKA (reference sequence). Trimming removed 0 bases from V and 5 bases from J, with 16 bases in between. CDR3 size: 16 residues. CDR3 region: CSARDEGRGKTGELFF. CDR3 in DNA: TGCAGTGCTAGAGATGAGGGGAGAGGAAAAACCGGGGAGCTGTTTTTT.

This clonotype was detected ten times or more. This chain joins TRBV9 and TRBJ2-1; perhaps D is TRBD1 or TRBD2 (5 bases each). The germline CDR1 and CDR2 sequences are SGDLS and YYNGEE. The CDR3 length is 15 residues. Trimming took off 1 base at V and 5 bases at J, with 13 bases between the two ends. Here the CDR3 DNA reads TGTGCCAGCAGCGTATGGGGGAAAGAAGACAATGAGCAGTTCTTC. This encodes CASSVWGKEDNEQFF.

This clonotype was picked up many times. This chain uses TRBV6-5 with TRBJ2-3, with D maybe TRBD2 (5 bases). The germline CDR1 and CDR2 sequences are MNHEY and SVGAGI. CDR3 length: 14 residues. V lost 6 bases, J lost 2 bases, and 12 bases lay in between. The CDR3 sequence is CASSPTSNTDTQYF. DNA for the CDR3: TGTGCCAGCAGCCCCACTAGTAACACAGATACGCAGTATTTT.

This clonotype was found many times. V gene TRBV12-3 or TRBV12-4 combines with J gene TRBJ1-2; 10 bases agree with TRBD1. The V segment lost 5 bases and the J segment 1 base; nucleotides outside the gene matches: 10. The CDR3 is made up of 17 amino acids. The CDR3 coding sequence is TGTGCCAGCAGTACCCGGCACGGGACAGGGGATAACTATGGCTACACCTTC. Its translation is CASSTRHGTGDNYGYTF.

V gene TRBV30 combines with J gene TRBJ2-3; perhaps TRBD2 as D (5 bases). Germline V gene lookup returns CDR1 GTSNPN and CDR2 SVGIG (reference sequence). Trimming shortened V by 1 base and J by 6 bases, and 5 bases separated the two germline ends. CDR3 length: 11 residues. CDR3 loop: CAWSGGDTQYF. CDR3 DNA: TGTGCCTGGAGTGGCGGGGATACGCAGTATTTT.

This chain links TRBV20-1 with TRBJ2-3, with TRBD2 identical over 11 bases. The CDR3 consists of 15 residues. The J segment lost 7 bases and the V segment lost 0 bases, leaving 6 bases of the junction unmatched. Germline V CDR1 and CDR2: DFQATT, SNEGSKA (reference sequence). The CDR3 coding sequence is TGCAGTGCTAGAGACCCACTAGCGGGAGAAAATACGCAGTATTTT. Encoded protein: CSARDPLAGENTQYF.

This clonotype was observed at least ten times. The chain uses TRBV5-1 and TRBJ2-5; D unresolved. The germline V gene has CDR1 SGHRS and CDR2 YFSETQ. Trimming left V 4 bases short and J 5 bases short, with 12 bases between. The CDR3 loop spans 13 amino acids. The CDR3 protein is CASSVNQRETQYF. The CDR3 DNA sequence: TGCGCCAGCAGCGTCAACCAACGGGAGACCCAGTACTTC. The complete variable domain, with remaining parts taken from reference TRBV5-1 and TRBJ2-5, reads KAGVTQTPRYLIKTRGQQVTLSCSPISGHRSVSWYQQTPGQGLQFLFEYFSETQRNKGNFPGRFSGRQFSNSRSEMNVSTLELGDSALYLCASSVNQRETQYFGPGTRLLVL.

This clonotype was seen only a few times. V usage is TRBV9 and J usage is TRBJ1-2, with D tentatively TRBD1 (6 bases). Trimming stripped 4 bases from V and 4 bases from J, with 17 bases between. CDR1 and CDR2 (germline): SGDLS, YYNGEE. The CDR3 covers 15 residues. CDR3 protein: CASSLGAEAVYGYTF. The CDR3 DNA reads TGTGCCAGCAGCTTGGGGGCCGAGGCCGTCTATGGCTACACCTTC.

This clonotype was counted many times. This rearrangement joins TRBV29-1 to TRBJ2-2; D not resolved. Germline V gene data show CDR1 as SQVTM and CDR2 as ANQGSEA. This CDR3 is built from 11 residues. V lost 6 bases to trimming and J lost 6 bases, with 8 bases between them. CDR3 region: CSVVVAGELFF. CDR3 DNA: TGCAGCGTGGTCGTGGCCGGGGAGCTGTTTTTT.

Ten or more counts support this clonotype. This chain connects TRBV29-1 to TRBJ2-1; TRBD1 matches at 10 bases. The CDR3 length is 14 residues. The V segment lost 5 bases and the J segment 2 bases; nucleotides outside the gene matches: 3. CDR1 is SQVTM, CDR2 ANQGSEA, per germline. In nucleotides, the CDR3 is TGCAGCGTTAAGGGGACAGGGGCCTACAATGAGCAGTTCTTC. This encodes CSVKGTGAYNEQFF.

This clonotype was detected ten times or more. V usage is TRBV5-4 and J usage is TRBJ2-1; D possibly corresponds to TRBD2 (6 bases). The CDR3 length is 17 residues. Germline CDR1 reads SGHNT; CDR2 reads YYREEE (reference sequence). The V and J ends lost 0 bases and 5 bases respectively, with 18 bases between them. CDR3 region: CASSLAGAGRPNNEQFF. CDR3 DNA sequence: TGTGCCAGCAGCTTGGCTGGGGCGGGAAGGCCTAACAATGAGCAGTTCTTC.

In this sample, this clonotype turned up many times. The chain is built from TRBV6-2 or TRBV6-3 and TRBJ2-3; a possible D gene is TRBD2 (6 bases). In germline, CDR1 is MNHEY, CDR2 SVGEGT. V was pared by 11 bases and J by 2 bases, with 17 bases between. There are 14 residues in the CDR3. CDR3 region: CAVRDSLSTDTQYF. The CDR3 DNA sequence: TGTGCCGTCCGGGACTCGCTGTCCACAGATACGCAGTATTTT.

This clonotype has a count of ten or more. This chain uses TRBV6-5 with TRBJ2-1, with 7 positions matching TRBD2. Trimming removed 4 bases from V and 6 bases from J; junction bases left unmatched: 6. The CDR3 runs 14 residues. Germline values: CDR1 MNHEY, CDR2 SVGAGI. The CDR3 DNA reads TGTGCCAGCAGTTCGGGCGGGGGAGGCAATGAGCAGTTCTTC. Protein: CASSSGGGGNEQFF.

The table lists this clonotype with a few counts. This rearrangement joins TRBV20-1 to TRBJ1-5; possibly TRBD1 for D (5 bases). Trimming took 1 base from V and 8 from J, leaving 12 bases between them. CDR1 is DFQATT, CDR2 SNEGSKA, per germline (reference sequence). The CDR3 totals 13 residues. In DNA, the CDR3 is TGCAGTGCTAGAGCTCAGGGAATTAAGCCCCAGCATTTT. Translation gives CSARAQGIKPQHF.

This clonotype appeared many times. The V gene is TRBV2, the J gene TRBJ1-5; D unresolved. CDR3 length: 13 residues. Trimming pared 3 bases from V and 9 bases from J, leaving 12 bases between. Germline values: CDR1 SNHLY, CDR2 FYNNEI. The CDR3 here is CASSDSEDRPQHF. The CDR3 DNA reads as TGTGCCAGCAGTGATTCGGAGGATCGGCCCCAGCATTTT.

The CDR3 DNA sequence: TGTGCCAGCAGCTTGGGAAGCCAGGAAAATCAGCCCCAGCATTTT. The encoded protein is CASSLGSQENQPQHF. The chain couples TRBV5-5 to TRBJ1-5; no firm D call. The V end was cut by 0 bases, the J end by 4 bases, with 11 bases between. Germline V gene data show CDR1 as SGHKS and CDR2 as YYEKEE (reference sequence). This CDR3 has 15 amino acids.

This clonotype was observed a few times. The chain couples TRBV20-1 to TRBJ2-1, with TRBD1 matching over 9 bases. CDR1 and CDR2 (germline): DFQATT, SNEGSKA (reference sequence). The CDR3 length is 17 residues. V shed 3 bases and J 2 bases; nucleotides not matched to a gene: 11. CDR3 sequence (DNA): TGCAGTGCTAGTGGACAGGGGAGGTCTTTCGCCTACAATGAGCAGTTCTTC. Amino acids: CSASGQGRSFAYNEQFF.

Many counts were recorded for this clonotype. CDR3 residues: CASSLTAWGQETQYF. The CDR3 nucleotides are TGTGCCAGCAGCTTAACAGCTTGGGGTCAAGAGACCCAGTACTTC. The chain couples TRBV7-9 to TRBJ2-5, with unresolved D. V was cut by 2 bases and J by 2 bases, with 12 bases left in between. The CDR3 totals 15 residues. Germline assignment: CDR1 SEHNR and CDR2 FQNEAQ (reference sequence).

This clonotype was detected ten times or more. CDR3 DNA sequence: TGTGCCAGCAGCTTCTCACGACGCACAGATACGCAGTATTTT. The encoded protein is CASSFSRRTDTQYF. The genes are TRBV11-3 and TRBJ2-3; D is ambiguous. Per the germline V gene, CDR1 is SGHNT and CDR2 is YENEEA. V gave up 3 bases and J gave up 1 base, with 8 bases separating them. The CDR3 contains 14 residues.

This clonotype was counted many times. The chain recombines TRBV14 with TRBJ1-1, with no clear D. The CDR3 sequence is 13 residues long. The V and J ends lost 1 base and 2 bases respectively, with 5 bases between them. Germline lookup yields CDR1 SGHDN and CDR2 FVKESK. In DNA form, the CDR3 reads TGTGCCAGCAGCCAAGCCCCAAACACTGAAGCTTTCTTT. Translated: CASSQAPNTEAFF.

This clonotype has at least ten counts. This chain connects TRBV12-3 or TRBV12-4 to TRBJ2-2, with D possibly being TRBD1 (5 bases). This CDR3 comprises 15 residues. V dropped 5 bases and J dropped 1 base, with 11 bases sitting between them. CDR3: CASSARVGNTGELFF. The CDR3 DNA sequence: TGTGCCAGCAGTGCCAGGGTTGGGAACACCGGGGAGCTGTTTTTT.

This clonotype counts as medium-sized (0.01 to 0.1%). The chain's CDR3 is CASSLEGTSGSNEQFF. CDR3 DNA sequence: TGTGCCAGCAGCTTAGAGGGGACTAGCGGGAGTAATGAGCAGTTCTTC. The V call is TRBV11-3, the J call TRBJ2-1; 14 nucleotides line up with TRBD2. Germline trimming cut 0 bases from V and 7 bases from J; bases unmatched to any gene: 2. This CDR3 is built from 16 residues. Germline loops: CDR1 SGHNT, CDR2 YENEEA.

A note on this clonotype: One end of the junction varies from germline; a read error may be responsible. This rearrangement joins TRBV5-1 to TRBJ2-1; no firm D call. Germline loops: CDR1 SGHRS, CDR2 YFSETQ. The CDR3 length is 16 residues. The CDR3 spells CASSSLAAGSYDEQFF. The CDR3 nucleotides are TGCGCCAGCAGCTCACTTGCGGCCGGCTCCTACGATGAGCAGTTCTTC.

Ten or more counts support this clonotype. CDR3 sequence: CASSWIAGTSGSYEQYF. As DNA, the CDR3 is TGCGCCAGCAGCTGGATCGCCGGGACTAGCGGCTCCTACGAGCAGTACTTC. The genes are TRBV4-1 and TRBJ2-7, with 11 bases identical to TRBD2. The CDR3 sequence is 17 residues long. Germline-derived CDR1 and CDR2 are MGHRA and YSYEKL. The ends lost 5 bases at V and 0 bases at J; junction bases unmatched: 9.

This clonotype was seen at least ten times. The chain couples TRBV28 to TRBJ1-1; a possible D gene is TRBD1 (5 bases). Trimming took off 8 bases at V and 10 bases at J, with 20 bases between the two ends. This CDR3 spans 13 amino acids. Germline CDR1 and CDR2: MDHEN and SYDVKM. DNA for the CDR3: TGTGCCAGCTCAGGGTGGAGTAAGTCTGGAGCTTTCTTT. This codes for CASSGWSKSGAFF. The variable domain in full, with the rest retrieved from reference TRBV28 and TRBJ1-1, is DVKVTQSSRYLVKRTGEKVFLECVQDMDHENMFWYRQDPGLGLRLIYFSYDVKMKEKGDIPEGYSVSREKKERFSLILESASTNQTSMYLCASSGWSKSGAFFGQGTRLTVV.

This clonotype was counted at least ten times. CDR3 sequence reads: CASSRGTYEQYF. The CDR3 nucleotides are TGTGCCAGCAGCCGGGGGACCTACGAGCAGTACTTC. V is TRBV7-9 and J is TRBJ2-7; weak D call: TRBD2 (6 bases). The CDR3 is 12 amino acids. The germline V gene has CDR1 SEHNR and CDR2 FQNEAQ (reference sequence). Trimming removed 5 bases from V and 2 bases from J, with 7 bases in between.

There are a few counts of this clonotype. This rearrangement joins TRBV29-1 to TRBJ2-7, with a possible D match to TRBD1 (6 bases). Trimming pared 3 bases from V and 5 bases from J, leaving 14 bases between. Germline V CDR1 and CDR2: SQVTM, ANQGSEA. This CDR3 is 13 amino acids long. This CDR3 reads CSVDSQGSNEQYF. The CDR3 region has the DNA TGCAGCGTTGACTCGCAGGGGAGCAACGAGCAGTACTTC.

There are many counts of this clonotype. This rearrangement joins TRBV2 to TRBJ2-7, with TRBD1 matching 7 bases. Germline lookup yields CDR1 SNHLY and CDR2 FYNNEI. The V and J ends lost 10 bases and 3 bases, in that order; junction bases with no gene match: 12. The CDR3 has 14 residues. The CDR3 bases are TGTGCCAAGGGGACCCGACAGGGCTACTACGAGCAGTACTTC. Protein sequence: CAKGTRQGYYEQYF.

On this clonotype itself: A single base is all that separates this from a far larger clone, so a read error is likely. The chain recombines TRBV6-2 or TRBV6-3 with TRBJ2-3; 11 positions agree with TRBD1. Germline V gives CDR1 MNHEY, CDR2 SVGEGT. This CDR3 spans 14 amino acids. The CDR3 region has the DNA TGTGCCGGCAGTCAGGACAGGGGGCGAGATACGCAGTATTTT. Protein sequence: CAGSQDRGRDTQYF.